Given below is one T cell receptor (beta chain) in context. Germline V gene lookup returns CDR1 KGHDR and CDR2 SFDVKD. The CDR3 is made up of 13 amino acids. Trimming left V 7 bases short and J 4 bases short, with 12 bases between. Per the authors' pipeline: Reference gene primer amplification in the assay estimated nucleated cell counts. Only in-frame clones appear in the TCRdb table, and some are missing; sequencing was by immunoSEQ multiplex PCR. Clone size and the V and J calls come from that table; the DNA yielded D and trimming. This sample has 95,000 to 150,000 clones, with roughly 87% found just once. The entry originates in a study of blood T cell repertoires in COVID-19. Study context: Acute and convalescent COVID-19 samples came from the United States, Italy and Spain. From T cells, B-cell-depleted T cells, or PBMCs came the material, which was cDNA or gDNA.

The clonotype comes from a man older than 75 with acute or convalescent COVID-19. Material: peripheral blood. The chain combines TRBV24-1 with TRBJ1-1, with D possibly being TRBD1 (6 bases). CDR3 protein: CATSSNRATEAFF. CDR3 coding DNA: TGTGCCACCAGCTCAAACAGGGCCACTGAAGCTTTCTTT.